The source of this T cell receptor beta chain is a study of CD8 T cells in Susac syndrome. Treatment-naive patients with stable or active relapsing-remitting disease were the multiple sclerosis controls. TEMRA cells were enriched by FACS, and CD4+ and CD8+ T cells were negatively isolated. General study points: It was acknowledged in the study that its TCR sequencing and HLA analysis involved a relatively small number of individuals.

On this clonotype itself: Antigen: not known.

RNA totalling about 0.45 to 1 ug underwent reverse transcription with random hexamers. TCR beta CDR3 was amplified by immunoSEQ multiplex PCR. This amplification extended across 54 Vbeta and 13 Jbeta segments. A single record per CDR3 protein comes from TCRdb applying MiXCR to the immunoSEQ multiplex PCR reads. The sample has 300,000 or so distinct CDR3 sequences; under 95% are singletons. The clonotype originates from a human donor with multiple sclerosis. Material: CD4+ T cells from PBMCs.

CDR3 coding DNA: TGTGCCAGCAGCCCTCTTGATTGGTATAACAATGAGCAGTTCTTC. The encoded protein is CASSPLDWYNNEQFF. The rearrangement joins TRBV14 to TRBJ2-1; unclear D gene. The ends were cut back, 4 bases at V and 5 bases at J, with 15 bases in the middle. CDR3 length: 15 amino acids. The V gene's germline CDR1 is SGHDN and CDR2 FVKESK. Looking up the rest from reference TRBV14 and TRBJ2-1 gives the full variable domain: EAGVTQFPSHSVIEKGQTVTLRCDPISGHDNLYWYRRVMGKEIKFLLHFVKESKQDESGMPNNRFLAERTGGTYSTLKVQPAELEDSGVYFCASSPLDWYNNEQFFGPGTRLTVL.